Each of the 3 T cell receptor beta chains below was sequenced from the same sample in a study of response to subunit inactivated influenza vaccine. TCRdb reprocessed the RT-PCR reads with MiXCR, giving one entry per CDR3 protein. There are around 850,000 distinct CDR3 sequences in the sample; 15% to 20% occur only once, and around 9.9% lies in the top ten. The sequencing used PBMCs from blood, collected 4 to 6 days after vaccination. These receptor sequences come from a man aged 45-60 years who received an inactivated influenza vaccine.

J is TRBJ2-1 and V is TRBV5-1; 11 bases agree with TRBD2. With V trimmed by 5 bases and J by 8 bases, 9 bases remained unmatched. CDR1 SGHRS and CDR2 YFSETQ come from the germline V gene. This CDR3 is built from 15 residues. CDR3 DNA sequence: TGCGCCAGCAGAATAGCGGGAGGGCCCTCGGATGAGCAGTTCTTC. Its translation is CASRIAGGPSDEQFF.

This rearrangement joins TRBV12-3 or TRBV12-4 to TRBJ1-5, with D hard to call. CDR3 length equals 15 residues. The V end lost 4 bases, the J end lost 3 bases, and 13 bases lay between the germline ends. In nucleotides, the CDR3 is TGTGCCAGCAGTTCTGGTGGCCAAACCAATCAGCCCCAGCATTTT. Its protein product is CASSSGGQTNQPQHF.

The chain couples TRBV20-1 to TRBJ2-1, with D hard to call. Between the trimmed V and J ends, which lost 0 bases and 9 bases, there was a span of 12 bases. The CDR3 spans 13 residues. In germline, CDR1 is DFQATT, CDR2 SNEGSKA (reference sequence). CDR3: CSARDGAGGEQFF. In DNA, the CDR3 is TGCAGTGCTAGAGATGGCGCAGGTGGTGAGCAGTTCTTC.